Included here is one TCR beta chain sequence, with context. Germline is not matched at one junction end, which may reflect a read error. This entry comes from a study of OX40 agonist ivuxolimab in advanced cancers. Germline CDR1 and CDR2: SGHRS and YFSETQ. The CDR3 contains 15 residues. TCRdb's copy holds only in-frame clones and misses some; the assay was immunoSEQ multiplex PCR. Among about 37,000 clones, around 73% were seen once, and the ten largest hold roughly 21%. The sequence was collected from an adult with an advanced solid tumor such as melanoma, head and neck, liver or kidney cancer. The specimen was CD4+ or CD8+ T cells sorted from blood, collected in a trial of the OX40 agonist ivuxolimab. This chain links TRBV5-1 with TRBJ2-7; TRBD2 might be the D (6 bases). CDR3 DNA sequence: TGCGCCAGCAGCTTGGACCGGTCAGGGACTTACGGGCAGTACTTC. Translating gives CASSLDRSGTYGQYF.